The source of this TCR beta chain is a study of blood T cell repertoires in COVID-19. Study in general: Samples representing acute and convalescent COVID-19 were sourced from the United States, Italy and Spain. In each case, the material was cDNA or gDNA derived from T cells, B-cell-depleted T cells, or PBMCs.

Authors' processing steps: Estimated nucleated cell counts came from reference gene primer amplification. Assay used: immunoSEQ multiplex PCR; TCRdb lists only in-frame clones, some missing. From that table come the V and J calls and clone size; the DNA was used to work out D and trimming. The data show 130,000 to 150,000 clones, about 88% seen once. Material: peripheral blood. The receptor's source is a human donor in a cohort sampled during active COVID-19.

Here the CDR3 DNA reads TGTGCCAGCAGCCAAGGACATGGACTAGCGGACGGATACAATGAGCAGTTCTTC. Residues: CASSQGHGLADGYNEQFF. The chain has TRBV3-1 (or the pseudogene TRBV3-2) and TRBJ2-1; 10 bases agree with TRBD2. The V gene's germline CDR1 is LGHDT and CDR2 YNNKEL (reference sequence). The ends lost 1 base at V and 4 bases at J; junction bases unmatched: 10. CDR3 length: 18 amino acids.